Included here is one T cell receptor (beta chain) sequence, with context. Its target antigen remains unknown. No base quality information exists; no much larger clone differs at one position. The data belong to a study of T cells in Graves' hyperthyroidism and ophthalmopathy (dated by TCRdb to between 2018 and 2021). In terms of the full investigation: Peripheral blood samples were taken at the time of initial diagnosis, prior to any treatment. Once sampling was done, hyperthyroidism patients were given methimazole at a starting dose of 30 mg daily, whereas ophthalmopathy patients were given high-dose intravenous methylprednisolone. An independent validation cohort of some 18 hyperthyroidism patients and 15 or so patients who later progressed to ophthalmopathy tested prospective prediction of ophthalmopathy. TCR V-J signatures able to tell the groups apart were searched for in a discovery cohort of 90 to 100 patients, of whom around 43 had Graves' ophthalmopathy and 55 to 65 had stable Graves' hyperthyroidism. TCR Vbeta CDR3 sequencing of approximately 140 peripheral blood samples (43 ophthalmopathy, over 70 hyperthyroidism and about 17 progressor patients) is reported in the paper. For training and testing, the 100 or so patients in the discovery cohort were randomly divided in a 7:3 ratio. Thyroid tissue and blood T-cell repertoires from over 5 Graves' hyperthyroidism patients were also compared in the study.

A patient counted as having stable Graves' hyperthyroidism if no progression to ophthalmopathy occurred over 18 months of follow-up. The hyperthyroidism patients were between 18 and 65 years old and newly diagnosed, with a disease duration of less than 2 months. Exclusion was applied to patients with uncontrolled infections, other autoimmune diseases, pregnancy or lactation. Diagnoses were established on the basis of clinical symptoms, serum thyroxine and TRAb, thyroid ultrasound, and orbital computed tomography. PBMCs were separated from roughly 10 ml of fresh peripheral blood using Ficoll-Paque density gradient centrifugation. Trizol reagent was used to extract total RNA, and RNA quality was then checked on an Agilent 2100 Bioanalyzer. Taken from the germline V gene, the CDR1 and CDR2 loops are MNHEY and SVGEGT. Trimming removed 10 bases from V and 0 bases from J, leaving 10 bases between the germline ends. Inclusive of the bounding cysteine and phenylalanine, the CDR3 is 12 residues long. Here the CDR3 DNA is all that survives: 36 bases in frame from base 1.

Results and caveats for the whole study, not just this receptor: No statistical method was used to fix the sample size in advance, and group allocation was not hidden from the investigators. Ophthalmopathy was separated from stable hyperthyroidism by a 13 V-J signature model, with over 85% sensitivity and about 81% specificity obtained in cross-validation and 80%/75% obtained in testing. Most expanded thyroid clonotypes (frequency above 0.001) were also found in blood, which suggests that blood repertoires may mirror thyroid immune responses. During validation, the model predicted progression to ophthalmopathy a median of approximately 6 months ahead of onset, with around 65% sensitivity and almost 75% specificity.

Amplification of TCR beta CDR3 regions was carried out from RNA transcripts. A first-round RT-PCR of the TCR CDR3 used the HTBI primer set with the Qiagen OneStep RT-PCR kit. Libraries were constructed in a second round of multiplex PCR, after which size selection and purification were performed. The libraries were sequenced on an Illumina HiSeq2000 using paired-end 100 bp reads. In the source study's methods: SOAPnuke was used to process the raw data, with reads discarded if the reads contained adapters or uncalled bases, had a mean Phred below 15, or lacked an exact constant-primer or identifier match. COPE v1.2.5 was used to merge the high-quality paired reads, and each unique nucleotide sequence was defined as a clonotype. Clonotypes were aligned to IMGT TRBV, TRBD and TRBJ reference segments using MiTCR v1.1. Analysis was restricted to V-J combinations with a frequency above 0.0001, which covered 99% to 99.2% of repertoires. The TCS score was defined as F50 (clonal expansion) divided by E x V (chaos), with BLOSUM62-based TCRdist calculated between CDR3 peptides within each V-J. Welch's t-statistics and random forest reduced fewer than 600 V-J features to about 12, which were used in a naive Bayes classifier (R e1071). TCRdb reran the public reads through fastp at Q25 and MiXCR, keeping productive beta chains. Entries that share a CDR3 protein sequence are merged under the most common genes and DNA. It is TCRdb's table, rather than the study itself, that gives the V and J calls and clone size. This sample is represented by around 300,000 distinct CDR3 sequences; roughly 13% of them were singletons. 7.9% of the sample belongs to the ten largest clones.

Sequenced input: blood. The TCR was taken from a middle-aged woman with Graves' hyperthyroidism. This chain is built from TRBV6-2 or TRBV6-3 and TRBJ2-7; D gene: possibly TRBD1, on 6 matching bases. The CDR3 region: CATRTVSYEQYF. The DNA reads TGTGCCACCCGGACAGTCTCCTACGAGCAGTACTTC.